One and the same sample provided the 12 T cell receptor beta chains below, sequenced in a study of Graves' ophthalmopathy and Graves' hyperthyroidism. Investigators amplified TCR beta CDR3 regions from RNA transcripts. HTBI-primed RT-PCR formed the first round, and a multiplex PCR formed the second. TCRdb redid the calling of the multiplex PCR reads with MiXCR, one entry per CDR3 protein. This table has approximately 330,000 distinct CDR3 sequences, 15% to 20% appearing once. Sample: peripheral blood. The receptors originated from an adult man with Graves' ophthalmopathy.

This clonotype was observed many times. V usage is TRBV30 and J usage is TRBJ1-5; D possibly corresponds to TRBD1 (5 bases). The V end lost 1 base, the J end lost 3 bases, and 7 bases lay between the germline ends. CDR3 length: 13 residues. CDR1 is GTSNPN, CDR2 SVGIG, per germline (reference sequence). CDR3 amino acids: CAWSDRYNQPQHF. Here the CDR3 DNA reads TGTGCCTGGAGTGACAGGTACAATCAGCCCCAGCATTTT.

This clonotype has a count of ten or more. The gene calls are TRBV5-1 and TRBJ2-7, with D hard to call. The ends were cut back, 0 bases at V and 5 bases at J, with 3 bases in the middle. Germline V gene data show CDR1 as SGHRS and CDR2 as YFSETQ. CDR3 length: 11 amino acids. The CDR3 loop is CASSLEDEQYF. For the CDR3, the DNA is TGCGCCAGCAGCTTGGAGGACGAGCAGTACTTC.

This clonotype was found many times. The rearrangement joins TRBV11-2 to TRBJ2-5; 8 bases agree with TRBD1. Per germline, CDR1 SGHAT and CDR2 FQNNGV. The CDR3 length is 15 residues. With 1 base clipped from V and 4 bases from J, the junction kept 5 bases outside the gene matches. The CDR3 here is CASSLGFRGLETQYF. CDR3 sequence (DNA): TGTGCCAGCAGCTTAGGTTTCAGGGGGCTAGAGACCCAGTACTTC.

This clonotype appeared many times. The chain is built from TRBV6-1 and TRBJ2-2, with 8 bases fitting TRBD2. The CDR3 contains 15 residues. In germline, CDR1 is MNHNS, CDR2 SASEGT. Trimming took 6 bases from V and 5 from J; bases not matched to a gene: 8. CDR3 sequence reads: CASRKAGAVTGELFF. The CDR3, as DNA: TGTGCCAGCAGGAAAGCGGGAGCCGTGACCGGGGAGCTGTTTTTT.

This clonotype was observed many times. The chain carries TRBV7-2 and TRBJ2-7; 9 bases fit TRBD1. Germline CDR1 reads SGHTA; CDR2 reads FQGNSA. The ends lost 4 bases at V and 3 bases at J; junction bases unmatched: 1. There are 13 residues in the CDR3. The CDR3 here is CASSSTGGYEQYF. Written as DNA, the CDR3 is TGTGCCAGCAGCTCGACAGGGGGCTACGAGCAGTACTTC.

Many counts were recorded for this clonotype. The chain uses TRBV11-2 and TRBJ2-5; 10 nucleotides align to TRBD1. The CDR3 extends over 14 amino acids. After removal of 5 bases from V and 3 bases from J, the junction contained 3 bases not matched to a gene. Germline loops: CDR1 SGHAT, CDR2 FQNNGV. The DNA of the CDR3 is TGTGCCAGCAGCCAGGACAGGGGGGAAGAGACCCAGTACTTC. Protein product: CASSQDRGEETQYF.

Many counts were recorded for this clonotype. V and J are TRBV30 and TRBJ1-5; a possible D gene is TRBD1 (5 bases). V gave up 4 bases and J gave up 3 bases, with 10 bases separating them. Germline assignment: CDR1 GTSNPN and CDR2 SVGIG (reference sequence). The CDR3 totals 13 residues. The CDR3 bases are TGTGCCTGGAATCCAGGGTTCAATCAGCCCCAGCATTTT. Encoded protein: CAWNPGFNQPQHF.

At least ten counts were recorded for this clonotype. The rearrangement joins TRBV11-2 to TRBJ2-3; D tentatively reads TRBD1 or TRBD2 (5 bases each). CDR1 and CDR2 from the germline V gene are SGHAT and FQNNGV. The CDR3 covers 13 residues. Trimming pared 7 bases from V and 7 bases from J, leaving 15 bases between. CDR3 residues: CASTPGYRNTQYF. DNA for the CDR3: TGTGCCAGCACACCGGGGTACAGGAATACGCAGTATTTT.

In this sample, this clonotype turned up many times. The V and J genes are TRBV27 and TRBJ2-7; TRBD1 matches 9 bases. Losses at the gene ends were 5 bases for V and 4 bases for J; bases not matched to a gene: 9. The CDR3 has 15 residues. Germline V gene lookup returns CDR1 MNHEY and CDR2 SMNVEV (reference sequence). The CDR3 is CASSPSTGGGYEQYF. CDR3 nucleotides: TGTGCCAGCAGTCCGTCTACAGGGGGCGGGTACGAGCAGTACTTC.

The J gene is TRBJ1-2, the V gene TRBV20-1; 9 bases fit TRBD1. The CDR3 is 13 residues long. V lost 6 bases and J lost 2; bases outside the gene matches: 4. Per the germline V gene, CDR1 is DFQATT and CDR2 is SNEGSKA (reference sequence). The CDR3 loop is CSAGTGKNYGYTF. Here the CDR3 DNA reads TGCAGTGCCGGGACAGGGAAAAACTATGGCTACACCTTC.

This clonotype was recorded at least ten times. The gene calls are TRBV28 and TRBJ1-2; D unresolved. The CDR3 covers 11 residues. Trimming removed 3 bases from V and 5 bases from J, with 4 bases in between. Looked up from germline, CDR1 is MDHEN and CDR2 is SYDVKM. The DNA of the CDR3 is TGTGCCAGCAGTTTTCGTTATGGCTACACCTTC. This sequence encodes CASSFRYGYTF.

Points on this clonotype: A much larger clone sits a single nucleotide away, making a read error possible. The missing conserved phenylalanine or tryptophan at the end of this CDR3 makes a read error likely. This chain connects TRBV10-2 to TRBJ2-7, with 8 bases lining up with TRBD1. The CDR3 contains 13 residues. Trimming took 8 bases from V and 3 from J; bases not matched to a gene: 6. Germline CDR1 and CDR2: WSHSY and SAAADI. The CDR3 reads CASSGQDLYEQYC. CDR3 nucleotide sequence: TGCGCCAGCTCGGGACAGGATCTCTACGAGCAGTACTGC.